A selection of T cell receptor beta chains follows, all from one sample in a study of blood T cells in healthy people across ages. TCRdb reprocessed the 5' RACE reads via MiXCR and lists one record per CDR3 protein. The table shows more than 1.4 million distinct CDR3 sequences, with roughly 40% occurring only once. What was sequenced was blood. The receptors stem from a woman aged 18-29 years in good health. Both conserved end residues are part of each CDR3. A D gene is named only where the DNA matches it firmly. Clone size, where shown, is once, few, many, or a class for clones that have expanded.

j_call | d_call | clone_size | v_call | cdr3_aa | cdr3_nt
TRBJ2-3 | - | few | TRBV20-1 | CSVSRGGDTQYF | TGCAGTGTGTCCCGGGGTGGGGATACGCAGTATTTT
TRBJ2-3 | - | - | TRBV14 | CASSQDPTQTDTQYF | TGTGCCAGCAGCCAAGATCCGACCCAAACAGATACGCAGTATTTT
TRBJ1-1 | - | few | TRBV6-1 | CASVFGSTEAFF | TGTGCCAGTGTGTTTGGGTCGACTGAAGCTTTCTTT
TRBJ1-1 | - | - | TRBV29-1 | CSVEGGWAFF | TGCAGCGTTGAGGGAGGCTGGGCTTTCTTT
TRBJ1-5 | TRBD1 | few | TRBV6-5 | CASSYDRGSNQPQHF | TGTGCCAGCAGTTACGACAGGGGTAGCAATCAGCCCCAGCATTTT
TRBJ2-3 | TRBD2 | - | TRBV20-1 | CSAIAGGPRDTQYF | TGCAGTGCCATAGCGGGGGGGCCAAGAGATACGCAGTATTTT
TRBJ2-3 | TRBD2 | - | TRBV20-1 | CSARAGGADTQYF | TGCAGTGCTAGGGCGGGGGGGGCAGATACGCAGTATTTT
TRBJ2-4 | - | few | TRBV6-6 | CASSYLGFGAKNIQYF | TGTGCCAGCAGTTACCTAGGGTTCGGGGCCAAAAACATTCAGTACTTC
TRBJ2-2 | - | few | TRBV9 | CASSVRGAGDPGELFF | TGTGCCAGCAGCGTACGGGGGGCCGGGGATCCCGGGGAGCTGTTTTTT
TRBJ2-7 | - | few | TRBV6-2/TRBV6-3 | CASSYSRIWDEQYF | TGTGCCAGCAGTTACTCGCGTATCTGGGACGAGCAGTACTTC
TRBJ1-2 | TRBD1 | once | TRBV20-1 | CSARNRGLDPSYGYTF | TGCAGTGCTAGGAACAGGGGGCTGGATCCTTCCTATGGCTACACCTTC
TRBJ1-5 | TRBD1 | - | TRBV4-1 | CASSQGQGAVQPQHF | TGCGCCAGCAGCCAAGGACAGGGGGCTGTTCAGCCCCAGCATTTT
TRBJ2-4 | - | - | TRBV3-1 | CASSPGPVLDKNIQYF | TGTGCCAGCAGCCCGGGTCCAGTACTGGACAAAAACATTCAGTACTTC
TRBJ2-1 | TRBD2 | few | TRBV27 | CASRPGGAQNEQFF | TGTGCCAGCCGCCCCGGGGGGGCTCAGAATGAGCAGTTCTTC
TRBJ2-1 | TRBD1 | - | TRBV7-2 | CASRGGTGMGNEQFF | TGTGCCAGCAGGGGCGGGACAGGGATGGGCAATGAGCAGTTCTTC
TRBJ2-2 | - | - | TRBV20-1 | CSASNYQNTGELFF | TGCAGTGCTAGCAACTACCAGAACACCGGGGAGCTGTTTTTT
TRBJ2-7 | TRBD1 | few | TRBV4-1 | CASSQNPGTGFYEQYF | TGCGCCAGCAGCCAAAACCCCGGGACAGGGTTTTACGAGCAGTACTTC
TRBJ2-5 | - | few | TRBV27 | CASSVGAQETQYF | TGTGCCAGCAGTGTGGGGGCCCAAGAGACCCAGTACTTC
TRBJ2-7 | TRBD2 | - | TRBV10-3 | CAISEGLAEAYEQYF | TGTGCCATCAGTGAGGGACTAGCGGAGGCCTACGAGCAGTACTTC
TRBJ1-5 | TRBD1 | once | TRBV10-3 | CAIRGQLNQPQHF | TGTGCCATCAGGGGACAGCTGAATCAGCCCCAGCATTTT
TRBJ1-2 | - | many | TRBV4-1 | CASSQRGTTTDNYGYTF | TGCGCCAGCAGCCAACGGGGGACGACAACGGATAACTATGGCTACACCTTC
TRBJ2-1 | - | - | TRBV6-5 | CASSYSYWGDSSYNEQFF | TGTGCCAGCAGTTACTCGTATTGGGGGGACAGCTCCTACAATGAGCAGTTCTTC
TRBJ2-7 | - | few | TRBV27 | CASSRRRSYEQYF | TGTGCCAGCAGTCGGCGTCGGAGCTACGAGCAGTACTTC
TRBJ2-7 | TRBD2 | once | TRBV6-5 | CASSAGLATYEQYF | TGTGCCAGCAGTGCAGGACTAGCGACGTACGAGCAGTACTTC
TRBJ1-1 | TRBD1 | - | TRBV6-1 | CARGTGGLVNTEAFF | TGTGCCCGCGGGACAGGGGGCTTGGTGAACACTGAAGCTTTCTTT
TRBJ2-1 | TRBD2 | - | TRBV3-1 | CASSQEWSMVAGAPRNEQFF | TGTGCCAGCAGCCAAGAATGGTCGATGGTAGCGGGGGCCCCCCGCAATGAGCAGTTCTTC
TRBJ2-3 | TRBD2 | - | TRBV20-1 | CSASAGTSGDTQYF | TGCAGTGCTAGTGCCGGGACTAGCGGAGATACGCAGTATTTT
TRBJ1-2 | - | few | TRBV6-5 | CASSLLGLSNYGYTF | TGTGCCAGCAGCCTACTCGGACTCTCTAACTATGGCTACACCTTC
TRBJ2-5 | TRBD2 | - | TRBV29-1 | CSVSLAGNEQYF | TGCAGCGTTTCTCTAGCGGGAAATGAGCAGTACTTC
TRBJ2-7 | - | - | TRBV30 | CACGGPNSPYEQYF | TGTGCCTGCGGGGGCCCAAATTCCCCATACGAGCAGTACTTC
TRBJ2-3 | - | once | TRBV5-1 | CASSFGREHTDTQYF | TGCGCCAGCAGCTTTGGCAGGGAACACACAGATACGCAGTATTTT
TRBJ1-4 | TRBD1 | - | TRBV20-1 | CSARDPRGPANEKLFF | TGCAGTGCTAGAGATCCCAGGGGGCCCGCTAATGAAAAACTGTTTTTT
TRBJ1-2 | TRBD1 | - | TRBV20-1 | CSAKTTDRGNIGYTF | TGCAGTGCCAAAACTACGGACAGGGGGAACATTGGCTACACCTTC
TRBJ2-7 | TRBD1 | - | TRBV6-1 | CASRKWDSYEQYF | TGTGCCAGCAGGAAATGGGACAGCTACGAGCAGTACTTC
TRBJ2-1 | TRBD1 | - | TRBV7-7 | CASSLGGQGWNEQFF | TGTGCTAGCAGCTTAGGGGGACAGGGGTGGAATGAGCAGTTCTTC
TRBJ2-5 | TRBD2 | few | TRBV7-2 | CASIPRAGERWQETQYF | TGTGCCAGCATCCCCCGCGCGGGAGAGAGATGGCAAGAGACCCAGTACTTC
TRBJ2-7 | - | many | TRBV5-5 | CASSLGWGSGPYEQYF | TGTGCCAGCAGCTTGGGGTGGGGGAGTGGCCCTTACGAGCAGTACTTC
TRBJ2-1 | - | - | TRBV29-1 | CSVDGTEHNEQFF | TGCAGCGTTGACGGGACGGAACATAATGAGCAGTTCTTC
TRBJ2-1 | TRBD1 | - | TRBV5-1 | CASSHPRTGGIPRDEQFF | TGCGCCAGCAGCCATCCGAGGACAGGGGGGATCCCAAGGGATGAGCAGTTCTTC
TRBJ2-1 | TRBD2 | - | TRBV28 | CASTNPGTSYNEQFF | TGTGCCAGCACCAATCCCGGGACTAGCTACAATGAGCAGTTCTTC
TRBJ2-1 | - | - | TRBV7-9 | CASSLGNSVLEQFF | TGTGCCAGCAGCTTAGGGAACTCAGTGCTTGAGCAGTTCTTC
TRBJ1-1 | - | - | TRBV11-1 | CASSQVTAMNTEAFF | TGTGCCAGCAGCCAAGTGACAGCTATGAACACTGAAGCTTTCTTT
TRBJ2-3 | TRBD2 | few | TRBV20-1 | CSAVTGTSGGWDTQYF | TGCAGTGCTGTAACCGGGACTAGCGGGGGGTGGGATACGCAGTATTTT